This T cell receptor beta chain stems from a study of T cells in Graves' hyperthyroidism and ophthalmopathy. Study-level points and caveats: Peripheral blood also featured most of the thyroid clonotypes expanded above 0.001.

CDR3 length: 12 amino acids. Germline V gene data show CDR1 as SQVTM and CDR2 as ANQGSEA. The V gene lost 4 bases and the J gene lost 7 bases, with 13 bases spanning the gap. What was amplified from RNA transcripts were TCR beta CDR3 regions. Carried out on the TCR CDR3, a first-round RT-PCR used the HTBI primer set. Each CDR3 protein is one row after TCRdb ran MiXCR on the multiplex PCR reads. This table has about 350,000 distinct CDR3 sequences, more than 11% appearing once. The diagnostic basis comprised clinical symptoms, serum thyroxine and TRAb, thyroid ultrasound and orbital computed tomography. This clonotype was picked up a small number of times. What it binds is not known.

Sequencing input: blood. This TCR derives from a woman between 25 and 40 years old with Graves' hyperthyroidism. The gene calls are TRBV29-1 and TRBJ1-1; possibly TRBD1 for D (6 bases). This CDR3 is CSVAGGGGEAFF. The CDR3 bases are TGCAGCGTTGCCGGGGGGGGCGGTGAAGCTTTCTTT.